This record concerns one T cell receptor beta chain sequence. This sample was included in a study of blood T cell repertoires in COVID-19. About the research overall: Samples representing acute and convalescent COVID-19 were sourced from the United States, Italy and Spain.

Per the authors' pipeline: Researchers report that nucleated cell counts were estimated from reference gene primer amplification. Sequenced by immunoSEQ multiplex PCR; TCRdb stores in-frame clones only, minus some. V and J calls and clone size are as listed in that table; D and trimming were resolved from the DNA. The sample lists 250,000 to 300,000 clones, approximately 90% occurring once. CDR1 and CDR2 from the germline V gene are SNHLY and FYNNEI. This CDR3 comprises 14 residues. Trimming pared 2 bases from V and 4 bases from J, leaving 9 bases between. Sequenced input: PBMCs or T cells enriched from blood (not recorded which). The sequence was collected from a human donor in a cohort exposed to, infected with or recovered from COVID-19 (not recorded which). The donor label of this sample is uncertain. The chain has TRBV2 and TRBJ2-1, with no clear D. The CDR3 loop is CASSERVEYNEQFF. The DNA for the CDR3 is TGTGCCAGCAGTGAAAGAGTGGAGTACAATGAGCAGTTCTTC.